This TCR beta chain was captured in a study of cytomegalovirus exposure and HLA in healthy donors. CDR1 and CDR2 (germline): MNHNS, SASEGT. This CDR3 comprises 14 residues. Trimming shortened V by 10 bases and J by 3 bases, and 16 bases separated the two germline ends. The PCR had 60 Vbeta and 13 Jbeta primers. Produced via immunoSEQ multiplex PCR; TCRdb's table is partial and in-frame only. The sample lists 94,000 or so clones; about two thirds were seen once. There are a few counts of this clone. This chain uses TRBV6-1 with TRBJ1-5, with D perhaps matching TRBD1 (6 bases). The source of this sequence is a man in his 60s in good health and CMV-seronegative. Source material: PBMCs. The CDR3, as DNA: TGTGCCACTCGGGCAGGGGACTACAATCAGCCCCAGCATTTT. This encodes CATRAGDYNQPQHF.